A single sample gave rise to the 14 T cell receptor beta chains below, sequenced in a study of shared clonotypes between healthy human individuals. Sequenced by immunoSEQ multiplex PCR; TCRdb stores in-frame clones only, minus some. The profile covers 650,000 to 700,000 clones, with roughly 88% appearing a single time and 34% taken by the ten largest. Material: memory CD8+ T cells from PBMCs. Subset reported: CD45RO+ cells pooled with CCR7-negative TemRA cells. All receptors derive from a man aged 18 to 35 in good health. Some clones in this sample may be carry-over from other donors' samples.

The chain carries TRBV5-1 and TRBJ2-7; a weak D match, TRBD1 (6 bases). CDR3 length: 13 residues. Looked up from germline, CDR1 is SGHRS and CDR2 is YFSETQ. V gave up 2 bases and J gave up 5 bases, with 11 bases separating them. The chain's CDR3 is CASSFSGDHEQYF. In DNA form, the CDR3 reads TGCGCCAGCAGCTTTTCAGGGGACCACGAGCAGTACTTC.

The V gene is TRBV29-1, the J gene TRBJ2-7; TRBD1 matches at 9 bases. The CDR3 is 14 amino acids. Germline CDR1 and CDR2: SQVTM and ANQGSEA. V dropped 6 bases and J dropped 3; count of bases not matched to a gene: 9. DNA of the CDR3: TGCAGCGTGGGAGGAGACAGGGGGTACTACGAGCAGTACTTC. This gives the protein CSVGGDRGYYEQYF.

The chain recombines TRBV19 with TRBJ2-1, with D perhaps matching TRBD2 (5 bases). From germline, CDR1 is LNHDA and CDR2 SQIVND (reference sequence). Between the trimmed V and J ends, which lost 6 bases and 4 bases, there was a span of 10 bases. The CDR3 loop spans 13 amino acids. The CDR3 reads CASRQTNYNEQFF. In DNA form, the CDR3 reads TGTGCCAGTAGACAGACTAATTACAATGAGCAGTTCTTC.

V gene TRBV7-9 combines with J gene TRBJ1-2; D gene ambiguous. CDR1 is SEHNR and CDR2 is FQNEAQ in the germline V gene (reference sequence). The CDR3 contains 14 residues. The ends were cut back, 4 bases at V and 4 bases at J, with 13 bases in the middle. CDR3 residues: CASSSLTRGYGYTF. CDR3 DNA sequence: TGTGCCAGCAGCTCCCTGACGCGGGGCTATGGCTACACCTTC.

The V call is TRBV19, the J call TRBJ2-7; D is unresolved. The CDR3 has 15 residues. Germline lookup yields CDR1 LNHDA and CDR2 SQIVND (reference sequence). Trimming took 5 bases from V and 2 from J, leaving 16 bases between them. CDR3: CASSSFPTVTYEQYF. For the CDR3, the DNA is TGTGCCAGTAGTTCTTTCCCGACTGTCACCTACGAGCAGTACTTC.

This clone was seen once. This chain joins TRBV7-9 and TRBJ2-2, with 7 nucleotides matching TRBD2. The junction had 6 bases not matched to a gene; V was cut back by 4 bases and J by 1 base. This CDR3 region has 16 residues. Germline assignment: CDR1 SEHNR and CDR2 FQNEAQ (reference sequence). CDR3 sequence reads: CASSYTSELNTGELFF. The CDR3 nucleotides read TGTGCCAGCAGCTATACTAGCGAATTGAACACCGGGGAGCTGTTTTTT.

The chain carries TRBV6-5 and TRBJ2-7; 10 nucleotides agree with TRBD2. V was pared by 7 bases and J by 6 bases, with 9 bases of the junction left unmatched. CDR1 is MNHEY and CDR2 is SVGAGI in the germline V gene. The CDR3 extends over 14 amino acids. In DNA, the CDR3 is TGTGCCAGCATGGGGCTAGCGGGAGCGGGCGAGCAGTACTTC. It codes for CASMGLAGAGEQYF.

The V call is TRBV27, the J call TRBJ2-7, with 7 nucleotides matching TRBD1. This CDR3 spans 14 amino acids. Per the germline V gene, CDR1 is MNHEY and CDR2 is SMNVEV (reference sequence). With V trimmed by 7 bases and J by 2 bases, 8 bases remained unmatched. CDR3 in DNA: TGTGCCAGCATGTCTCGGGACAGAGCCTACGAGCAGTACTTC. Translating gives CASMSRDRAYEQYF.

This chain links TRBV7-8 with TRBJ2-2, with 7 bases matching TRBD1. Germline CDR1 SGHVS, CDR2 FQNEAQ. V shed 1 base and J 3 bases; nucleotides not matched to a gene: 5. This CDR3 has 16 amino acids. The CDR3 reads CASSLVPQGDTGELFF. CDR3 DNA: TGTGCCAGCAGCTTAGTCCCCCAGGGGGACACCGGGGAGCTGTTTTTT.

With respect to this clone: Distinct nucleotide sequences in the sample also encode this CDR3. The chain joins TRBV6-5 to TRBJ1-2; D gene ambiguous. CDR3 length: 13 residues. CDR1 MNHEY and CDR2 SVGAGI come from the germline V gene. V shed 2 bases and J shed 4 bases, with 8 bases lying between them. The chain's CDR3 is CASSYQNTYGYTF. The CDR3, as DNA: TGTGCCAGCAGTTACCAGAACACCTATGGCTACACCTTC.

On this clone itself: The sample has other DNA sequences that encode this CDR3 too. The V gene is TRBV19, the J gene TRBJ2-7, with 7 bases aligning to TRBD1. Losses at the gene ends were 9 bases for V and 1 base for J; bases not matched to a gene: 6. The length of the CDR3 is 13 residues. Per the germline V gene, CDR1 is LNHDA and CDR2 is SQIVND (reference sequence). CDR3 in amino acids: CASRDSGSYEQYF. As DNA, the CDR3 is TGTGCCAGCCGGGACAGCGGTTCCTACGAGCAGTACTTC. The full variable domain, rest sourced from reference TRBV19 and TRBJ2-7, is DGGITQSPKYLFRKEGQNVTLSCEQNLNHDAMYWYRQDPGQGLRLIYYSQIVNDFQKGDIAEGYSVSREKKESFPLTVTSAQKNPTAFYLCASRDSGSYEQYFGPGTRLTVT.

The chain links TRBV15 to TRBJ2-2, with D uncertain. Between the trimmed V and J ends, which lost 4 bases and 8 bases, there was a span of 11 bases. The germline CDR1 and CDR2 sequences are LNHNV and YYDKDF (reference sequence). This CDR3 has 13 residues. CDR3 amino acids: CATSTVTAGELFF. Written as DNA, the CDR3 is TGTGCCACCAGCACAGTGACGGCAGGGGAGCTGTTTTTT.

The V gene is TRBV4-3, the J gene TRBJ1-2; TRBD1 matches at 8 bases. CDR1 LGHNA and CDR2 YSLEER come from the germline V gene. V was pared by 3 bases and J by 4 bases, with 7 bases of the junction left unmatched. The CDR3 length is 15 residues. The CDR3 protein is CASSHVQGDSYGYTF. CDR3 DNA: TGCGCCAGCAGCCACGTACAGGGGGACAGCTATGGCTACACCTTC.

This clone was detected a few times. The chain uses TRBV9 and TRBJ1-5; D unresolved. Looked up from germline, CDR1 is SGDLS and CDR2 is YYNGEE. The CDR3 length is 13 residues. The ends were cut back, 3 bases at V and 7 bases at J, with 11 bases in the middle. This chain's CDR3 is CASSADGSQPQHF. For the CDR3, the DNA is TGTGCCAGCAGCGCCGACGGATCACAGCCCCAGCATTTT.